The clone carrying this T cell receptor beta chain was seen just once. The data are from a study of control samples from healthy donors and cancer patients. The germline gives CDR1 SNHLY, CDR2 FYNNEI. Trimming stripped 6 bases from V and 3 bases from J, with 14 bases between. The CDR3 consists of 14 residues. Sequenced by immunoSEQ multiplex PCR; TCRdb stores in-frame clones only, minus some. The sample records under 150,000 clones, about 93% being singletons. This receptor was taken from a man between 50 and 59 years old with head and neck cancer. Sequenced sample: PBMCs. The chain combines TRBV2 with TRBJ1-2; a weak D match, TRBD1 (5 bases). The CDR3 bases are TGTGCCAGCAGGGGGGTCATCCCGGACTATGGCTACACCTTC. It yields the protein CASRGVIPDYGYTF.